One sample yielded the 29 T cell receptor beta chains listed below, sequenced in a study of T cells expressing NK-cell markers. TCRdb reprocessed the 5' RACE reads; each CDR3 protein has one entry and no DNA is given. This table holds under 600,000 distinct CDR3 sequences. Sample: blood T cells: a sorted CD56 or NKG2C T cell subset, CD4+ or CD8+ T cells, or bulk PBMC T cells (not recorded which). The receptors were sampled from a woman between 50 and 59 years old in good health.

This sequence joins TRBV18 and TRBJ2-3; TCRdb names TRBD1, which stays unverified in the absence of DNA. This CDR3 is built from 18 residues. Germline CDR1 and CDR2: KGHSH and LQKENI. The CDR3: CASSPLSPGQGHTDTQYF.

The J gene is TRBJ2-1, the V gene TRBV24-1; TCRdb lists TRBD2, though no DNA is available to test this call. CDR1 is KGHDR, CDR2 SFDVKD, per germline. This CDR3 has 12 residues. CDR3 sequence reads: CATSRAGGEQFF.

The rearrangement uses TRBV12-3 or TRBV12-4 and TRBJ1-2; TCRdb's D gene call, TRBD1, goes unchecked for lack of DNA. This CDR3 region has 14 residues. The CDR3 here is CASSLDRGEYGYTF.

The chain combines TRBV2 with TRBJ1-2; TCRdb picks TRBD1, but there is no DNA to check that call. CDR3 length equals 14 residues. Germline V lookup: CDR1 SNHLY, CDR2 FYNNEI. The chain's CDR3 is CASTLDRHVIGYTF.

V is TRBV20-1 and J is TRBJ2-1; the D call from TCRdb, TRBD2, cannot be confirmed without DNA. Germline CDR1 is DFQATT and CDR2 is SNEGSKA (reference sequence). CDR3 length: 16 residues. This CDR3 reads CSAIGTSGSSYNEQFF.

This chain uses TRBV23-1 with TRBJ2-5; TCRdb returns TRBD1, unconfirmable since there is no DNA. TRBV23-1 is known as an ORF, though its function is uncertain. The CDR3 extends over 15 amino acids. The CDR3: CASSPHRGPGETQYF.

This CDR3 is CASSLDAPSDETQYF. V is TRBV7-9 and J is TRBJ2-5; the TCRdb call, TRBD2, lacks DNA for checking. Germline CDR1 reads SEHNR; CDR2 reads FQNEAQ (reference sequence). The CDR3 contains 15 residues.

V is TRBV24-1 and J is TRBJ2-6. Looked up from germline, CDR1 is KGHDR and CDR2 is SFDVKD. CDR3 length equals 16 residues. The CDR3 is CATSDYKSSGANVLTF.

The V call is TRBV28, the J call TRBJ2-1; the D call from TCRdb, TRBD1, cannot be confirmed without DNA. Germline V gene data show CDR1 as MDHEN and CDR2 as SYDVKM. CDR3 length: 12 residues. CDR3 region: CASSGNFGEQFF.

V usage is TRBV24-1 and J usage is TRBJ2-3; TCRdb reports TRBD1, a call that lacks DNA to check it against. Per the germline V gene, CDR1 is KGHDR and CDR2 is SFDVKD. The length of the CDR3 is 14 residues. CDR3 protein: CATSDTGGTDTQYF.

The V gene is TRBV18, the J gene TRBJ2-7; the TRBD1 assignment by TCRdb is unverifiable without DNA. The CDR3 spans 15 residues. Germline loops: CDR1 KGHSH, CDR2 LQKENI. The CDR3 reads CASSPKGQGTHEQYF.

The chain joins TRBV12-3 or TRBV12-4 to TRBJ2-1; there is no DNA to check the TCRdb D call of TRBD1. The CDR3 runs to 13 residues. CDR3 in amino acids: CASSIPRGYEQFF.

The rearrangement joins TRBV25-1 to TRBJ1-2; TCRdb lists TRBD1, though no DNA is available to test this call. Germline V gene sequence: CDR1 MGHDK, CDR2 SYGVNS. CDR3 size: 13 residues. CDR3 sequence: CASRGTGGGGYTF.

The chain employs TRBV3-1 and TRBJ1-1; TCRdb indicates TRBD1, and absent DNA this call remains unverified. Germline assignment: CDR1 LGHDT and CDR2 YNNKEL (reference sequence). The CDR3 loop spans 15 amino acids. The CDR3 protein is CASSLAPTGNTEAFF.

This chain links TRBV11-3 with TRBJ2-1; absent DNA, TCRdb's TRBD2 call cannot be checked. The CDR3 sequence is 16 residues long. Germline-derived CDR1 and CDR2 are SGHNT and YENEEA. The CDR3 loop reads CASSTLAGSSYNEQFF.

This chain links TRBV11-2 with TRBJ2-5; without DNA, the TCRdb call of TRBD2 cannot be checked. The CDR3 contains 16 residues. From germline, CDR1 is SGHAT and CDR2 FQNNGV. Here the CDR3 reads CASSLGTSGNQETQYF.

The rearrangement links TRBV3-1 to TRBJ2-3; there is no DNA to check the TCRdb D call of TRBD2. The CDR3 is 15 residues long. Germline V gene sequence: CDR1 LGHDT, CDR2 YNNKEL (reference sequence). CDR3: CASRTSFGVTDTQYF.

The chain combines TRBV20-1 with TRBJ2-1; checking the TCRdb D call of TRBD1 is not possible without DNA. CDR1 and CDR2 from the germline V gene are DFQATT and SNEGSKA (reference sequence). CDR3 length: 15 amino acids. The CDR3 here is CSARAVTGVYNEQFF.

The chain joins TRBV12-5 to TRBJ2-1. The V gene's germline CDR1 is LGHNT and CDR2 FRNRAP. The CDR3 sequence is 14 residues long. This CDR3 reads CASGNPSSYNEQFF.

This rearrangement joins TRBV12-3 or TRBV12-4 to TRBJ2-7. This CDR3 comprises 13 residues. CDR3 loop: CASTRPFTYEQYF.

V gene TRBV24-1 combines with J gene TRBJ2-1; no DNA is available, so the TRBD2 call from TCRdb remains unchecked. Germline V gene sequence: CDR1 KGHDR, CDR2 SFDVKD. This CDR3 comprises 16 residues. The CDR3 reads CATSDFGTALSDEQFF.

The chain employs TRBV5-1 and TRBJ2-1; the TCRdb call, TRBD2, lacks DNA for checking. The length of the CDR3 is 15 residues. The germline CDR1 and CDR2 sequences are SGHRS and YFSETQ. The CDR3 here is CASSLEPAGGPEQFF.

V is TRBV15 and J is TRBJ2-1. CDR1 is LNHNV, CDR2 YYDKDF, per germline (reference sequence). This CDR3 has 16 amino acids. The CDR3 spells CATSRDLDSSYNEQFF.

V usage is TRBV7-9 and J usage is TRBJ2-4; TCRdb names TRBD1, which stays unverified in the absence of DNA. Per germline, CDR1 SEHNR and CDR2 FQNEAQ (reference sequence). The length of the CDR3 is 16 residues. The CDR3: CAISSGDRVTKNIQYF.

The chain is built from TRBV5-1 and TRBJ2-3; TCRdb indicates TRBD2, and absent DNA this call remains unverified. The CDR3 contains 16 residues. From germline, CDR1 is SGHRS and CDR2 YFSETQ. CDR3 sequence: CASSLEWLGGADTQYF.

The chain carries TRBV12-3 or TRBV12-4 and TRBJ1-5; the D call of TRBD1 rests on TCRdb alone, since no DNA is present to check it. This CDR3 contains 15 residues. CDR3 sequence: CASSLLGGRNQPQHF.

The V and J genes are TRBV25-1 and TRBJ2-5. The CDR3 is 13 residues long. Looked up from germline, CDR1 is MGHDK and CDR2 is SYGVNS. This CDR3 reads CASSEYKKETQYF.

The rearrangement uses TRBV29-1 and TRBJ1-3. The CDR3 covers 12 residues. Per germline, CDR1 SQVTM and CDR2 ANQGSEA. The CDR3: CSVRDSGNTIYF.

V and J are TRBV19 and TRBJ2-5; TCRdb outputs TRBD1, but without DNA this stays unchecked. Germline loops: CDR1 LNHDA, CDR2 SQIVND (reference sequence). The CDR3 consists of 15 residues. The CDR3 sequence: CASSISRTGMETQYF. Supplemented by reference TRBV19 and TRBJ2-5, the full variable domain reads DGGITQSPKYLFRKEGQNVTLSCEQNLNHDAMYWYRQDPGQGLRLIYYSQIVNDFQKGDIAEGYSVSREKKESFPLTVTSAQKNPTAFYLCASSISRTGMETQYFGPGTRLLVL.